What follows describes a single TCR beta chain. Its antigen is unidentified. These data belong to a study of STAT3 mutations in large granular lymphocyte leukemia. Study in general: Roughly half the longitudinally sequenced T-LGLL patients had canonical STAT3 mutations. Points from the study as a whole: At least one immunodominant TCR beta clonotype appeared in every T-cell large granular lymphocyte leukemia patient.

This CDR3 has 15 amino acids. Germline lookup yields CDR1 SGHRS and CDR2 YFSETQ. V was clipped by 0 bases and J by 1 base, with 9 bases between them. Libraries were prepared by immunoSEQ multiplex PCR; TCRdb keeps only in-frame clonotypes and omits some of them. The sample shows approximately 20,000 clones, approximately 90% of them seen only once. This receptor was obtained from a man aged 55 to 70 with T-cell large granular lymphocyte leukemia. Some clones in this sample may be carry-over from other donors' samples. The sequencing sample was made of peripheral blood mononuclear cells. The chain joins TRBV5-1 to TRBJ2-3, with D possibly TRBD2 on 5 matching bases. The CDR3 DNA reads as TGCGCCAGCAGCTTGGAGGGAGTAGGCACAGATACGCAGTATTTT. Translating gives CASSLEGVGTDTQYF.